These 4 T cell receptor beta chains share one sample of origin, sequenced in a study of T-cell memory formation after mild COVID-19. One entry per CDR3 protein, called by TCRdb with MiXCR from the 5' RACE reads. The top ten clones hold about an eighth of a sample with 350,000 to 500,000 distinct CDR3 sequences, about a quarter of them seen once. The sample taken for sequencing was PBMCs or a T cell subset sorted from them (not recorded which). These receptors were taken from an adult woman who had mild COVID-19 (a few samples of this study predate the infection). Cell type and time point are not known.

The chain is built from TRBV11-2 and TRBJ2-1; a weak D match, TRBD2 (5 bases). Germline values: CDR1 SGHAT, CDR2 FQNNGV. Between the trimmed V and J ends, which lost 4 bases and 5 bases, there was a span of 15 bases. The CDR3 is 15 residues long. The CDR3 loop reads CASSSLWAGNNEQFF. The CDR3 nucleotides are TGTGCCAGCAGCTCGCTTTGGGCCGGGAACAATGAGCAGTTCTTC.

V gene TRBV18 combines with J gene TRBJ2-3; D is undetermined. Germline V CDR1 and CDR2: KGHSH, LQKENI. The CDR3 contains 14 residues. With 2 bases removed from V and 5 bases from J, the gap between germline ends came to 11 bases. CDR3 DNA sequence: TGTGCCAGCTCACCAGGGGTTTCAAGAGATACGCAGTATTTT. Protein: CASSPGVSRDTQYF.

This clonotype was counted between two and nine times. The chain joins TRBV4-3 to TRBJ2-6; no reliable D call. V dropped 3 bases and J dropped 0 bases, with 9 bases sitting between them. The CDR3 length is 16 residues. The germline V gene has CDR1 LGHNA and CDR2 YSLEER. The CDR3 DNA is TGCGCCAGCAGCCAGGGTTCCGACTCTGGGGCCAACGTCCTGACTTTC. Protein sequence: CASSQGSDSGANVLTF.

The chain employs TRBV6-5 and TRBJ1-6, with D unresolved. The V end was cut by 5 bases, the J end by 9 bases, with 17 bases between. Germline loops: CDR1 MNHEY, CDR2 SVGAGI. This CDR3 spans 15 amino acids. In DNA, the CDR3 is TGTGCCAGCAGTCGGACGGTAGGGAGTAGTTCACCCCTCCACTTT. It specifies CASSRTVGSSSPLHF.